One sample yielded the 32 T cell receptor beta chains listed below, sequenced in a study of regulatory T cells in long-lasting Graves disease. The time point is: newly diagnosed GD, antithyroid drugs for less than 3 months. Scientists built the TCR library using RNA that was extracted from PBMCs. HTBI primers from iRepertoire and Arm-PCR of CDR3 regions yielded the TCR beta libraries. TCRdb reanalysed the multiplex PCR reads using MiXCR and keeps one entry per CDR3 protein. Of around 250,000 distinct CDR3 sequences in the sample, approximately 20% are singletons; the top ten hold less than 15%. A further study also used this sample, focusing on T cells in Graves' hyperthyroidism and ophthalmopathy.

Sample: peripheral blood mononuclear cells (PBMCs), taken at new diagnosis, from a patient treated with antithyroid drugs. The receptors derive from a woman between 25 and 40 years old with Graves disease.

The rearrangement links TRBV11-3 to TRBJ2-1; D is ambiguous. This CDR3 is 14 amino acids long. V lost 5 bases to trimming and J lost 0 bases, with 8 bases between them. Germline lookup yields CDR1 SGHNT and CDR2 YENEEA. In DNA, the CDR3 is TGTGCCAGCAGCGGTGTCAGCTCCTACAATGAGCAGTTCTTC. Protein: CASSGVSSYNEQFF. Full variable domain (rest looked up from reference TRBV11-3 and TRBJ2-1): EAGVVQSPRYKIIEKKQPVAFWCNPISGHNTLYWYLQNLGQGPELLIRYENEEAVDDSQLPKDRFSAERLKGVDSTLKIQPAELGDSAVYLCASSGVSSYNEQFFGPGTRLTVL.

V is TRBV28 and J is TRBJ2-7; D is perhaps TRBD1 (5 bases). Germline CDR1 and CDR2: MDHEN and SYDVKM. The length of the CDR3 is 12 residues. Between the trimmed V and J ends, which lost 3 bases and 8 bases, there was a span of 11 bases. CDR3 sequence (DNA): TGTGCCAGCAGTTTTGGGCAGGGAAAGCAGTACTTC. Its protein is CASSFGQGKQYF.

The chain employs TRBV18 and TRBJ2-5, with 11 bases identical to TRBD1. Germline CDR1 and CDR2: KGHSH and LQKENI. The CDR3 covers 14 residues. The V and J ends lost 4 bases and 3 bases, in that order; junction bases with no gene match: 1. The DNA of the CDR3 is TGTGCCAGCTCACAGGGACAGGGGGAAGAGACCCAGTACTTC. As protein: CASSQGQGEETQYF.

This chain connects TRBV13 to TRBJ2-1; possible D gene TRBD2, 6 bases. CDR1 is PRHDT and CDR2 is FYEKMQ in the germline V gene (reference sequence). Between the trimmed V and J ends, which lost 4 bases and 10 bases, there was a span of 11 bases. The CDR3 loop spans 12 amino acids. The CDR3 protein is CASSSRGGEQFF. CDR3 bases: TGTGCCAGCAGCTCGCGGGGTGGGGAGCAGTTCTTC.

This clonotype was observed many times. The CDR3 loop is CASSVPSENTIYF. Written as DNA, the CDR3 is TGTGCCAGCAGCGTACCCTCGGAAAACACCATATATTTT. This chain joins TRBV7-9 and TRBJ1-3; D not certain. This CDR3 spans 13 amino acids. CDR1 and CDR2 (germline): SEHNR, FQNEAQ (reference sequence). V gave up 5 bases and J gave up 6 bases, with 11 bases separating them.

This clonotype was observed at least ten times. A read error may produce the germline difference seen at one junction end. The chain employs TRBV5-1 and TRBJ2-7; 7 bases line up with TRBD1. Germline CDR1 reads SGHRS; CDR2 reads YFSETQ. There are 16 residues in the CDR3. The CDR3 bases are TGTGCCAGCAGCCAATCAAACCCGGGACAGCTCTACGAGCAGTACTTC. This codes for CASSQSNPGQLYEQYF.

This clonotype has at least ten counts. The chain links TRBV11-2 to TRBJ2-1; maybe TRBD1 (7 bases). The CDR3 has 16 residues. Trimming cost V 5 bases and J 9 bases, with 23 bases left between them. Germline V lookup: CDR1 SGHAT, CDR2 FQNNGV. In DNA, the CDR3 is TGTGCCAGCAGCCCCCGGAGGGGGCGTTTCGTTATTGAGCAGTTCTTC. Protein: CASSPRRGRFVIEQFF. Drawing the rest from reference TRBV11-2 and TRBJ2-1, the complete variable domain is EAGVAQSPRYKIIEKRQSVAFWCNPISGHATLYWYQQILGQGPKLLIQFQNNGVVDDSQLPKDRFSAERLKGVDSTLKIQPAKLEDSAVYLCASSPRRGRFVIEQFFGPGTRLTVL.

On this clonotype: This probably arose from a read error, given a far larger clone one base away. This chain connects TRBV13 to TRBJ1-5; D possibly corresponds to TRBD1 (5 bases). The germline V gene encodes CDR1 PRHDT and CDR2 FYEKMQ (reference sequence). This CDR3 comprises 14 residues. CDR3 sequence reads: CASSASGTVQPRHF. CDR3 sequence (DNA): TGTGCCAGCAGCGCATCAGGGACGGTTCAGCCCCGGCATTTT.

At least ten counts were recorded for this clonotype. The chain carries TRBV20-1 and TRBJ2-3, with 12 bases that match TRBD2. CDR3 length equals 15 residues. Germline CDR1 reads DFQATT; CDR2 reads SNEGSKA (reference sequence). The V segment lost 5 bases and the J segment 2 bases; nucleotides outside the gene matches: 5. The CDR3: CSAETSGGYTDTQYF. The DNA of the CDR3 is TGCAGTGCTGAGACTAGCGGGGGCTACACAGATACGCAGTATTTT.

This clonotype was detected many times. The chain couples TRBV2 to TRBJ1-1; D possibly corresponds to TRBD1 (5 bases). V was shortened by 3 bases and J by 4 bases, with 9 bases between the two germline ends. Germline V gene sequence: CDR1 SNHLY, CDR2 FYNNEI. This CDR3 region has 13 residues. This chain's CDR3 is CASSEAGFTEAFF. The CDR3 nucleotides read TGTGCCAGCAGTGAGGCAGGGTTCACTGAAGCTTTCTTT.

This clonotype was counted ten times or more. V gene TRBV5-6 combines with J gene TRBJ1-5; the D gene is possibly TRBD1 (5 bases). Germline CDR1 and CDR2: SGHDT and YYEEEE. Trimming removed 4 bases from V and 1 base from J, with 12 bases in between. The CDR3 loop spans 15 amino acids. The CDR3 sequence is CASSAGYWSNQPQHF. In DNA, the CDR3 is TGTGCCAGCAGCGCAGGGTATTGGAGCAATCAGCCCCAGCATTTT.

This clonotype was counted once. CDR3 DNA sequence: TGTGCCAGCAGGCCGAGAGCGGGGGGGCTCGATACGCAGTATTTT. As protein: CASRPRAGGLDTQYF. The V call is TRBV12-3 or TRBV12-4, the J call TRBJ2-3; 10 bases line up with TRBD2. The CDR3 extends over 15 amino acids. V gave up 6 bases and J gave up 6 bases; unmatched junction bases: 9.

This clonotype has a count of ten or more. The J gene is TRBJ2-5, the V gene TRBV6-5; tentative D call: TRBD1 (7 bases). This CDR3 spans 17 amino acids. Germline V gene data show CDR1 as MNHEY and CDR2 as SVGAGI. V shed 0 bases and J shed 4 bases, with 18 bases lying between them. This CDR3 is CASSYSRAGGQAETQYF. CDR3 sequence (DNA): TGTGCCAGCAGTTACTCGAGGGCAGGGGGGCAGGCAGAGACCCAGTACTTC.

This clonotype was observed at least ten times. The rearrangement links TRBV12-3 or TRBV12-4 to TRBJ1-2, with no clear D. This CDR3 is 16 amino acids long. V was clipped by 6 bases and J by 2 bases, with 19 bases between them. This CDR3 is CASSQWAQLWNYGYTF. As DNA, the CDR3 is TGTGCCAGCAGCCAATGGGCGCAGCTTTGGAACTATGGCTACACCTTC.

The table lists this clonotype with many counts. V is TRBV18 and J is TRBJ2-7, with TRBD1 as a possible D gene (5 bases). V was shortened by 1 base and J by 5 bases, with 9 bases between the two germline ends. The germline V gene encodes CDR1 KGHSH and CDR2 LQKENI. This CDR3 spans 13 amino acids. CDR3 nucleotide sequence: TGTGCCAGCTCACCACGACAGCAAGACGAGCAGTACTTC. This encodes CASSPRQQDEQYF.

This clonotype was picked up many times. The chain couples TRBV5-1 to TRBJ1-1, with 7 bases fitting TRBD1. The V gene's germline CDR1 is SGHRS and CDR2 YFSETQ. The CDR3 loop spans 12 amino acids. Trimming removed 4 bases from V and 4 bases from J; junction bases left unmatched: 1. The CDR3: CASSNRGTEAFF. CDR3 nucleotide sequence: TGCGCCAGCAGCAACAGGGGCACTGAAGCTTTCTTT.

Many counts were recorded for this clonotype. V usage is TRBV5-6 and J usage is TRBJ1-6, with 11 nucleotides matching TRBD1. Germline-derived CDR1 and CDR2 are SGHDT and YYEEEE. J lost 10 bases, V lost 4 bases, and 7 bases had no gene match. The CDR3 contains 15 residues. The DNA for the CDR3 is TGTGCCAGCAGCAAAAGGACAGGGGGCTGGTCACCCCTCCACTTT. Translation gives CASSKRTGGWSPLHF.

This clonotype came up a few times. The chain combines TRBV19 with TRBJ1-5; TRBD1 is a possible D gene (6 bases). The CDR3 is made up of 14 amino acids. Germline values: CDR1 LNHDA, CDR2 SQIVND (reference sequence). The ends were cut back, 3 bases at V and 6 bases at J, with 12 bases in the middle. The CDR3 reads CASSIGGARQPQHF. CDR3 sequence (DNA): TGTGCCAGTAGTATCGGGGGGGCCCGTCAGCCCCAGCATTTT.

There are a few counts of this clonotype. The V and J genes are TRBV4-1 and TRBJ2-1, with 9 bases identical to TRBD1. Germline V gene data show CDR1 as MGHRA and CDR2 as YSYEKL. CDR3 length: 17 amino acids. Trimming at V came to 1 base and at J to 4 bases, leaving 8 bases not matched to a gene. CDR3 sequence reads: CASSQGTGTGFYNEQFF. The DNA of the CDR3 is TGCGCCAGCAGCCAAGGAACCGGGACAGGGTTTTACAATGAGCAGTTCTTC.

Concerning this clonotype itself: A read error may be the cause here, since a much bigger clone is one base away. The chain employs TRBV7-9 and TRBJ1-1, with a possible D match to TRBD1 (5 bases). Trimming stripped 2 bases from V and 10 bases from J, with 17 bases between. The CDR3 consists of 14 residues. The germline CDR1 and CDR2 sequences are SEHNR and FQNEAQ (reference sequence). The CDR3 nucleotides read TGTGCCAGCAGCTTAAGTCAAGGGGCGCAGGTAGCTTTCTTT. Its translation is CASSLSQGAQVAFF. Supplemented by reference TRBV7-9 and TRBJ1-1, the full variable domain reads DTGVSQNPRHKITKRGQNVTFRCDPISEHNRLYWYRQTLGQGPEFLTYFQNEAQLEKSRLLSDRFSAERPKGSFSTLEIQRTEQGDSAMYLCASSLSQGAQVAFFGQGTRLTVV.

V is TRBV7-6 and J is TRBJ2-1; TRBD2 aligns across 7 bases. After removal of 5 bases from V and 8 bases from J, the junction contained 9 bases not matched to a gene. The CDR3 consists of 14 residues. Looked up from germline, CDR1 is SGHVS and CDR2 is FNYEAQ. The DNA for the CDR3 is TGTGCCAGCAGCGCCACGCGAACTAGCGATGAGCAGTTCTTC. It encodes CASSATRTSDEQFF.

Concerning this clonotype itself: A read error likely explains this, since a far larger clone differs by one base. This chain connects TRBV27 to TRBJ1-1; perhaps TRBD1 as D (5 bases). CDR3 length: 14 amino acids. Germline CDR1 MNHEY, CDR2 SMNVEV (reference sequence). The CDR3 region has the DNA TGCGCCAGCAGCTCGGGACTCCCGGACACTGAAGCTCTCTTT. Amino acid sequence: CASSSGLPDTEALF.

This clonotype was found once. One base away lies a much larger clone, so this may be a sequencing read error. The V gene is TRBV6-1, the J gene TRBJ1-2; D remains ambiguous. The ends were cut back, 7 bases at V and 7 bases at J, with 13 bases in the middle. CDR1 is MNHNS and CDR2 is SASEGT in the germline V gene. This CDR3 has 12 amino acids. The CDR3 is CASTLENSGYTF. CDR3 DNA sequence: TGTGCCAGCACCCTGGAGAATTCTGGCTACACCTTC.

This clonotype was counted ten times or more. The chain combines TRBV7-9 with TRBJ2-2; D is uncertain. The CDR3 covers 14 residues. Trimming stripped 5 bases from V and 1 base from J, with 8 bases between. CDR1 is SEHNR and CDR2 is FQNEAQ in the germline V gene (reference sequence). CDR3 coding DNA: TGTGCCAGCAGCCCTTCTGGGAACACCGGGGAGCTGTTTTTT. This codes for CASSPSGNTGELFF.

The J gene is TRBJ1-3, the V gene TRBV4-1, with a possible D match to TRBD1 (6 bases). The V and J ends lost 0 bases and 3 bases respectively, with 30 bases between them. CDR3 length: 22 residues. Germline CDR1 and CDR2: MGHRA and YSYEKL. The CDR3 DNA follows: TGCGCCAGCAGCCAAGATAATAGAATGCGTTTGGCAGGGGCCTTTATTGGAAACACCATATATTTT. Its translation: CASSQDNRMRLAGAFIGNTIYF.

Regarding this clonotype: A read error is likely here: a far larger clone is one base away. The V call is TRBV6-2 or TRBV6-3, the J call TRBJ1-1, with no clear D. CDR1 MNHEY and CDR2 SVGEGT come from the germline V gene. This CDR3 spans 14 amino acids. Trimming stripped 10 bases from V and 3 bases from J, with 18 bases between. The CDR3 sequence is CAIRESTEYTEAFF. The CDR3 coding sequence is TGTGCCATCAGAGAATCGACTGAATACACTGAAGCTTTCTTT.

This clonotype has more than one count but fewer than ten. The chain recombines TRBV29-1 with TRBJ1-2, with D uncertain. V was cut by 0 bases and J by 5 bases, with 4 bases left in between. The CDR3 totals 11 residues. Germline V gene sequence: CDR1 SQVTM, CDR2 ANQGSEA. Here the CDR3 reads CSVEETYGYTF. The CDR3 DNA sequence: TGCAGCGTTGAAGAGACATATGGCTACACCTTC.

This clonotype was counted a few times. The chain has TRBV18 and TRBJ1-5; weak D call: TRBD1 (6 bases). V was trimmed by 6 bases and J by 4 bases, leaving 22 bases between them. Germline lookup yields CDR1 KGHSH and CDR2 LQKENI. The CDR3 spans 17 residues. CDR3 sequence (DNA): TGTGCCAGCTCCGGAAGGGGGGGGACTCCAATTAATCAGCCCCAGCATTTT. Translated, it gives CASSGRGGTPINQPQHF. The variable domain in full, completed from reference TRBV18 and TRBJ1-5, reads NAGVMQNPRHLVRRRGQEARLRCSPMKGHSHVYWYRQLPEEGLKFMVYLQKENIIDESGMPKERFSAEFPKEGPSILRIQQVVRGDSAAYFCASSGRGGTPINQPQHFGDGTRLSIL.

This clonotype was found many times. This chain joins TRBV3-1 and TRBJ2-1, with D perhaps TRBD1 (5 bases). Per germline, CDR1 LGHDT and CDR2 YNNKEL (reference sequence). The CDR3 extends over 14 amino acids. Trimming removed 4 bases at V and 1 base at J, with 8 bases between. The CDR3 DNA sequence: TGTGCCAGCAGCCTGACAGATTCCTACAATGAGCAGTTCTTC. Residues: CASSLTDSYNEQFF.

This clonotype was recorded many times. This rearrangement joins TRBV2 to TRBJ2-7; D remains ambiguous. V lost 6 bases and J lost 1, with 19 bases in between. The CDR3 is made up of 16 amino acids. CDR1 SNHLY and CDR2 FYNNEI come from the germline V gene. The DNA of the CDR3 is TGTGCCAGCAGAGAACATCAGGAAATCGCATCCTACGAGCAGTACTTC. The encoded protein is CASREHQEIASYEQYF.

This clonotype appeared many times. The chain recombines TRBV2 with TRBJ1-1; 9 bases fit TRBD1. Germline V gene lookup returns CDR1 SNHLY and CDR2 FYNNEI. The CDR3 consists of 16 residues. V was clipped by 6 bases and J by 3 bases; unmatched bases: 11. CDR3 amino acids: CASRQPTGGKDTEAFF. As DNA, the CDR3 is TGTGCCAGCAGACAACCTACAGGGGGCAAGGACACTGAAGCTTTCTTT. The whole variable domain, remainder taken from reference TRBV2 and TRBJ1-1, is EPEVTQTPSHQVTQMGQEVILRCVPISNHLYFYWYRQILGQKVEFLVSFYNNEISEKSEIFDDQFSVERPDGSNFTLKIRSTKLEDSAMYFCASRQPTGGKDTEAFFGQGTRLTVV.

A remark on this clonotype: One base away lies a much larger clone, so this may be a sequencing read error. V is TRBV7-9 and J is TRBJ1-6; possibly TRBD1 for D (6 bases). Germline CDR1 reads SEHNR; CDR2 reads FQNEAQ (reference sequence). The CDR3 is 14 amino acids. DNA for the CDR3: TGTGCCAGCAGTTACGGACAGCTTAATTCACCCCCCCACTTT. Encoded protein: CASSYGQLNSPPHF.